These 32 T cell receptor beta chains originate from one sample sequenced in a study of OX40 agonist ivuxolimab in advanced cancers. Libraries were prepared by immunoSEQ multiplex PCR; TCRdb keeps only in-frame clonotypes and omits some of them. The repertoire has more than 65,000 clones, approximately 90% of them found once; the top ten carry under 0.35%. The material sequenced was CD4+ or CD8+ T cells sorted from blood, taken in a trial of the OX40 agonist ivuxolimab. Receptor source: an adult with an advanced solid tumor such as melanoma, head and neck, liver or kidney cancer.

This chain uses TRBV6-5 with TRBJ2-3, with D unclear. CDR3 length: 13 amino acids. CDR1 and CDR2 (germline): MNHEY, SVGAGI. Trimming stripped 6 bases from V and 5 bases from J, with 12 bases between. As DNA, the CDR3 is TGTGCCAGCAGACGAGGACGGCAAGATACGCAGTATTTT. Translation: CASRRGRQDTQYF.

The V gene is TRBV5-6, the J gene TRBJ2-7; unclear D gene. Germline values: CDR1 SGHDT, CDR2 YYEEEE. This CDR3 region has 15 residues. Trimming pared 0 bases from V and 3 bases from J, leaving 13 bases between. CDR3 residues: CASSLASGWNYEQYF. CDR3 DNA: TGTGCCAGCAGCTTGGCGTCAGGCTGGAACTACGAGCAGTACTTC.

The chain couples TRBV25-1 to TRBJ1-4; D is ambiguous. The CDR3 spans 14 residues. The V and J ends lost 3 bases and 3 bases respectively, with 8 bases between them. From germline, CDR1 is MGHDK and CDR2 SYGVNS. This CDR3 is CASSDTRPNEKLFF. In nucleotides, the CDR3 is TGTGCCAGCAGTGACACGAGGCCTAATGAAAAACTGTTTTTT.

This chain uses TRBV5-1 with TRBJ2-7; 7 bases are shared with TRBD1. CDR1 and CDR2 from the germline V gene are SGHRS and YFSETQ. V shed 4 bases, J shed 0 bases, and the junction held 13 bases outside the gene matches. This CDR3 has 17 residues. CDR3 loop: CASSSPQGDSFSYEQYF. CDR3 nucleotide sequence: TGCGCCAGCAGCAGCCCCCAGGGGGACAGTTTCTCCTACGAGCAGTACTTC.

This chain connects TRBV9 to TRBJ2-7; possibly TRBD2 for D (6 bases). The CDR3 spans 14 residues. Germline CDR1 reads SGDLS; CDR2 reads YYNGEE. Trimming left V 0 bases short and J 7 bases short, with 14 bases between. The DNA of the CDR3 is TGTGCCAGCAGCGTAGAGGAGGGAAGATTGGAGCAGTACTTC. Translating gives CASSVEEGRLEQYF.

The chain couples TRBV6-5 to TRBJ2-1; D possibly corresponds to TRBD2 (5 bases). Per the germline V gene, CDR1 is MNHEY and CDR2 is SVGAGI. This CDR3 is 12 amino acids long. Between the trimmed V and J ends, which lost 6 bases and 12 bases, there was a span of 15 bases. The CDR3 sequence is CASRAAGSAQFF. The CDR3, as DNA: TGTGCCAGCAGAGCGGCCGGGTCGGCGCAGTTCTTC.

The chain carries TRBV6-6 and TRBJ1-5; D is ambiguous. The germline V gene has CDR1 MNHNY and CDR2 SVGAGI (reference sequence). Trimming took off 3 bases at V and 3 bases at J, with 9 bases between the two ends. The CDR3 contains 14 residues. The CDR3 is CASSYVVTNQPQHF. DNA for the CDR3: TGTGCCAGCAGTTATGTGGTTACCAATCAGCCCCAGCATTTT.

The V call is TRBV4-1, the J call TRBJ1-5; no clear D gene. Trimming took 0 bases from V and 1 from J, leaving 13 bases between them. This CDR3 has 17 residues. Germline loops: CDR1 MGHRA, CDR2 YSYEKL. Written as DNA, the CDR3 is TGCGCCAGCAGCCAAGAAAGGATTGTTCCCAGCAATCAGCCCCAGCATTTT. Protein: CASSQERIVPSNQPQHF.

This clone was seen once. This sequence joins TRBV28 and TRBJ2-7; 9 bases agree with TRBD1. Germline V gene lookup returns CDR1 MDHEN and CDR2 SYDVKM. The trim removed 6 bases at V and 4 bases at J, leaving 10 bases unmatched. This CDR3 is built from 15 residues. For the CDR3, the DNA is TGTGCCAGCAGACCCCCCGGGACAGGGAAATACGAGCAGTACTTC. It translates to CASRPPGTGKYEQYF.

The CDR3 region is CASGKGLAGEDLGYF. CDR3 nucleotide sequence: TGTGCCAGCGGAAAGGGACTAGCGGGAGAGGACCTCGGGTATTTT. The chain carries TRBV2 and TRBJ2-3; TRBD2 matches at 14 bases. The CDR3 covers 15 residues. Germline trimming cut 8 bases from V and 14 bases from J; bases unmatched to any gene: 15. Germline lookup yields CDR1 SNHLY and CDR2 FYNNEI.

V usage is TRBV19 and J usage is TRBJ1-5; unclear D gene. The V gene lost 5 bases and the J gene lost 0 bases, with 8 bases spanning the gap. This CDR3 has 14 residues. CDR1 is LNHDA and CDR2 is SQIVND in the germline V gene (reference sequence). The CDR3 is CASSSSYSNQPQHF. CDR3 nucleotides: TGTGCCAGTAGTTCTAGTTATAGCAATCAGCCCCAGCATTTT.

The V and J genes are TRBV29-1 and TRBJ2-1; D possibly corresponds to TRBD1 (5 bases). Trimming cost V 3 bases and J 8 bases, with 20 bases left between them. Germline V gives CDR1 SQVTM, CDR2 ANQGSEA. The CDR3 spans 15 residues. The CDR3 loop reads CSVDRKGIEGDEQFF. CDR3 DNA sequence: TGCAGCGTTGATAGAAAGGGGATAGAAGGCGATGAGCAGTTCTTC.

The chain links TRBV12-5 to TRBJ1-5, with D tentatively TRBD1 (5 bases). V shed 7 bases and J shed 7 bases, with 23 bases lying between them. The CDR3 has 16 residues. The germline V gene has CDR1 LGHNT and CDR2 FRNRAP. The CDR3 loop reads CASAKRAWGAEQPQHF. In DNA, the CDR3 is TGTGCTAGTGCCAAGAGGGCATGGGGCGCAGAACAGCCCCAGCATTTT.

This clone was seen only once. This chain uses TRBV5-1 with TRBJ2-3; the D gene is possibly TRBD2 (5 bases). CDR3 size: 15 residues. V was pared by 4 bases and J by 3 bases, with 15 bases between. CDR1 and CDR2 (germline): SGHRS, YFSETQ. CDR3 in DNA: TGCGCCAGCAGCCCCGGAGGCCAGACGACAGATACGCAGTATTTT. Translating gives CASSPGGQTTDTQYF. The full variable domain, its missing parts supplied by reference TRBV5-1 and TRBJ2-3, is KAGVTQTPRYLIKTRGQQVTLSCSPISGHRSVSWYQQTPGQGLQFLFEYFSETQRNKGNFPGRFSGRQFSNSRSEMNVSTLELGDSALYLCASSPGGQTTDTQYFGPGTRLTVL.

The genes are TRBV6-6 and TRBJ2-7; 8 positions agree with TRBD1. CDR3 length equals 15 residues. V shed 2 bases and J 0 bases; nucleotides not matched to a gene: 3. Germline V CDR1 and CDR2: MNHNY, SVGAGI (reference sequence). For the CDR3, the DNA is TGTGCCAGCAGTTACGACAGGGGACCCTCCTACGAGCAGTACTTC. Its translation: CASSYDRGPSYEQYF.

The V call is TRBV7-8, the J call TRBJ2-7; D perhaps matches TRBD2 (6 bases). CDR3 size: 16 residues. CDR1 is SGHVS and CDR2 is FQNEAQ in the germline V gene. V was shortened by 1 base and J by 0 bases, with 13 bases between the two germline ends. The CDR3 DNA reads TGTGCCAGCAGCTTAGAGTATAGCGGCCCCTCCTACGAGCAGTACTTC. It yields the protein CASSLEYSGPSYEQYF.

The chain recombines TRBV28 with TRBJ2-3; 11 bases are shared with TRBD2. The CDR3 contains 16 residues. The germline V gene has CDR1 MDHEN and CDR2 SYDVKM. V lost 5 bases and J lost 2; bases outside the gene matches: 6. The CDR3 loop is CASSPQTSGTTDTQYF. In DNA, the CDR3 is TGTGCCAGCAGTCCCCAGACTAGCGGGACCACAGATACGCAGTATTTT.

The chain couples TRBV7-9 to TRBJ2-1; 7 nucleotides agree with TRBD2. The CDR3 has 17 amino acids. Germline CDR1 and CDR2: SEHNR and FQNEAQ (reference sequence). Trimming cost V 6 bases and J 7 bases; bases outside gene matches: 18. The CDR3 coding sequence is TGTGCCAGCAGTCCCCCCTTTGCAGCGGGAAAACCGAATGAGCAGTTCTTC. Encoded protein: CASSPPFAAGKPNEQFF.

The chain couples TRBV28 to TRBJ1-5, with a tentative D call TRBD1 (6 bases). Germline V lookup: CDR1 MDHEN, CDR2 SYDVKM. Trimming took off 8 bases at V and 0 bases at J, with 14 bases between the two ends. The CDR3 has 15 residues. The CDR3 loop reads CASGQQGTSNQPQHF. The CDR3 nucleotides read TGTGCCAGCGGCCAACAGGGAACTAGCAATCAGCCCCAGCATTTT.

The V gene is TRBV5-6, the J gene TRBJ1-2; D remains ambiguous. The CDR3 has 14 residues. CDR1 is SGHDT and CDR2 is YYEEEE in the germline V gene. Trimming stripped 3 bases from V and 1 base from J, with 10 bases between. For the CDR3, the DNA is TGTGCCAGCAGCTCCTACGATGGTAACTATGGCTACACCTTC. Its translation is CASSSYDGNYGYTF.

The chain employs TRBV11-2 and TRBJ2-2, with D maybe TRBD2 (6 bases). CDR1 and CDR2 (germline): SGHAT, FQNNGV. V dropped 0 bases and J dropped 4 bases, with 21 bases sitting between them. The CDR3 sequence is 19 residues long. The DNA of the CDR3 is TGTGCCAGCAGCTTAGATAGAGGAGGGGCCCCCTGGGGCACCGGGGAGCTGTTTTTT. It yields the protein CASSLDRGGAPWGTGELFF.

J is TRBJ2-5 and V is TRBV18; 9 bases map to TRBD2. Germline loops: CDR1 KGHSH, CDR2 LQKENI. After removal of 1 base from V and 5 bases from J, the junction contained 8 bases not matched to a gene. The CDR3 has 16 residues. CDR3 region: CASSPQRREGPETQYF. For the CDR3, the DNA is TGTGCCAGCTCACCACAAAGGCGGGAGGGCCCGGAGACCCAGTACTTC.

The rearrangement joins TRBV30 to TRBJ1-6, with a possible D match to TRBD1 (6 bases). V lost 2 bases and J lost 0, with 8 bases in between. Germline V gives CDR1 GTSNPN, CDR2 SVGIG (reference sequence). This CDR3 spans 15 amino acids. The CDR3 nucleotides read TGTGCCTGGAGTACAGGGAGCTCCTATAATTCACCCCTCCACTTT. Its translation is CAWSTGSSYNSPLHF.

The J gene is TRBJ2-1, the V gene TRBV15; TRBD2 aligns across 8 bases. Germline V gene data show CDR1 as LNHNV and CDR2 as YYDKDF (reference sequence). This CDR3 comprises 15 residues. V shed 0 bases, J shed 8 bases, and the junction held 6 bases outside the gene matches. CDR3: CATSRDGTREDEQFF. The CDR3 DNA reads as TGTGCCACCAGCAGAGATGGGACTAGGGAGGATGAGCAGTTCTTC.

The V and J genes are TRBV19 and TRBJ1-2; D is undetermined. V shed 3 bases and J shed 12 bases, with 11 bases lying between them. Germline-derived CDR1 and CDR2 are LNHDA and SQIVND (reference sequence). The CDR3 consists of 11 residues. The DNA of the CDR3 is TGTGCCAGTAGTATTGGGTCCTGGAACACCTTC. The encoded protein is CASSIGSWNTF.

This clone showed up just once. The chain couples TRBV25-1 to TRBJ2-3; 12 bases fit TRBD2. This CDR3 spans 17 amino acids. After removal of 5 bases from V and 4 bases from J, the junction contained 10 bases not matched to a gene. Per the germline V gene, CDR1 is MGHDK and CDR2 is SYGVNS. Written as DNA, the CDR3 is TGTGCCAGCAGTAACTGGAGACTAGCGGGAGAGGCAGATACGCAGTATTTT. It specifies CASSNWRLAGEADTQYF.

The CDR3 is CASSLTGGTSGKRNEQYF. The DNA of the CDR3 is TGTGCCAGCAGCTTAACAGGAGGGACTAGCGGGAAGAGGAACGAGCAGTACTTC. This rearrangement joins TRBV7-3 to TRBJ2-7; 13 bases line up with TRBD2. Germline V lookup: CDR1 SGHTA, CDR2 FQGTGA. The CDR3 sequence is 18 residues long. Unmatched junction bases numbered 10, after V lost 0 bases and J lost 5 bases.

This clone was picked up one time. The rearrangement links TRBV10-3 to TRBJ2-7; D is unresolved. This CDR3 comprises 14 residues. V was trimmed by 6 bases and J by 3 bases, leaving 15 bases between them. Germline CDR1 reads ENHRY; CDR2 reads SYGVKD. Written as DNA, the CDR3 is TGTGCCATCAGGGGCCAGGATGGGGTCTACGAGCAGTACTTC. Protein sequence: CAIRGQDGVYEQYF.

The rearrangement joins TRBV4-1 to TRBJ2-3, with TRBD2 as a possible D gene (5 bases). Trimming pared 1 base from V and 2 bases from J, leaving 13 bases between. The CDR3 covers 16 residues. CDR1 is MGHRA and CDR2 is YSYEKL in the germline V gene. The CDR3 nucleotides read TGCGCCAGCAGCCAAGGTCTAGCACGGGCCACAGATACGCAGTATTTT. This gives the protein CASSQGLARATDTQYF.

This chain links TRBV4-2 with TRBJ2-1; 10 bases line up with TRBD1. The germline gives CDR1 LGHNA, CDR2 YNFKEQ. V lost 1 base to trimming and J lost 6 bases; unmatched junction nucleotides: 6. This CDR3 has 16 residues. The CDR3 here is CASSQGDRGLGNEQFF. The CDR3 bases are TGTGCCAGCAGCCAAGGAGACAGGGGGCTAGGCAATGAGCAGTTCTTC.

This clone was seen more than once but under ten times. CDR3 DNA sequence: TGCAGTGCCTGGATCGCTGAAGCTTTCTTT. Translation gives CSAWIAEAFF. This chain connects TRBV20-1 to TRBJ1-1; D call uncertain. Germline V gene data show CDR1 as DFQATT and CDR2 as SNEGSKA (reference sequence). Trimming removed 6 bases at V and 6 bases at J, with 8 bases between. This CDR3 contains 10 residues.

The chain couples TRBV18 to TRBJ2-5; D might be TRBD2 (5 bases). The germline V and J ends were trimmed by 3 bases and 4 bases, with 15 bases remaining between them. Looked up from germline, CDR1 is KGHSH and CDR2 is LQKENI. This CDR3 is built from 15 residues. CDR3 coding DNA: TGTGCCAGCTCACCGTACACTAGTTACAGAGAGACCCAGTACTTC. Translated: CASSPYTSYRETQYF.